This is a list of T cell receptor beta chains from one sample in a study of shared clonotypes between healthy human individuals. This table comes from immunoSEQ multiplex PCR, and its TCRdb copy is limited to in-frame clones, with some not included. The sample has approximately 1.5 million clones, under 99% seen once. The specimen sequenced was naive CD4+ T cells sorted from blood. The receptors shown here come from a man between 25 and 39 years old in good health. The CDR3 runs from the conserved cysteine through the conserved F or W. Size tells how often a clone was seen (once, few, many) or the class of an expanded clone, and some rows leave it out.

j_gene	v_gene	abundance	CDR3aa
TRBJ2-7	TRBV28	-	CASSFDSTTYEQYF
TRBJ1-2	TRBV11-2	-	CASSLGLGGQSNYGYTF
TRBJ2-3	TRBV11-3	-	CASSSRGGDTQYF
TRBJ2-7	TRBV7-3	-	CASSHVGTSPYEQYF
TRBJ2-2	TRBV28	-	CASSYLTANTGELFF
TRBJ1-5	TRBV15	-	CATSRQHNQPQHF
TRBJ1-1	TRBV11-3	-	CASSLLGSNTEAFF
TRBJ2-7	TRBV19	-	CASSPGQGAHGQYF
TRBJ2-7	TRBV5-1	-	CASRVVGAEQYF
TRBJ2-3	TRBV5-1	-	CASSPADRGTDTQYF
TRBJ1-1	TRBV18	-	CASSPGRVEAFF
TRBJ2-7	TRBV5-1	-	CASSILGREGYEQYF
TRBJ1-5	TRBV15	-	CATSRTDRGYRNQPQHF
TRBJ1-1	TRBV5-6	-	CASHAGGDTEAFF
TRBJ2-7	TRBV11-2	-	CASSLNPDRGLRDEQYF
TRBJ1-1	TRBV25-1	-	CASAAGTNTEAFF
TRBJ2-1	TRBV7-7	-	CASSLEDFRDEQFF
TRBJ2-5	TRBV11-3	-	CASSLPGVGTQYF
TRBJ2-1	TRBV6-1	-	CASSDIRRIYNEQFF
TRBJ1-3	TRBV5-1	-	CASSLATGTSSGNTIYF
TRBJ2-7	TRBV5-1	-	CASSSLLGQGPYEQYF
TRBJ2-1	TRBV7-2	-	CASSLALAGSSEQFF
TRBJ1-2	TRBV9	-	CASSVAGGLPANYGYTF
TRBJ2-3	TRBV10-3	-	CAISPDRGGDTQYF
TRBJ2-1	TRBV4-1	-	CASSQAPSVDEQFF
TRBJ1-1	TRBV5-1	-	CASSRGQGLTEAFF
TRBJ2-1	TRBV7-3	once	CASSVTSGRAGHNEQFF
TRBJ2-3	TRBV30	-	CAWSLGLVMSSDTQYF
TRBJ2-1	TRBV30	-	CAFRYRDRGQSKYNEQFF
TRBJ2-7	TRBV5-6	-	CASSLVFSGRMYEQYF
TRBJ2-3	TRBV15	-	CATSRELTRTDTQYF
TRBJ1-1	TRBV6-5	-	CASSYGSSGGAEAFF